The 6 T cell receptor beta chains given below trace back to one sample, sequenced in a study of T cell responses to AZD1222 COVID-19 vaccine. Sequenced by immunoSEQ multiplex PCR; TCRdb stores in-frame clones only, minus some. Of over 120,000 clones listed, about 92% are singletons. Specimen: peripheral blood, collected after recovery from COVID-19. The receptors derive from an adult who had recovered from COVID-19.

V is TRBV4-2 and J is TRBJ1-6, with D possibly matching TRBD1 (5 bases). Trimming pared 1 base from V and 10 bases from J, leaving 17 bases between. Germline CDR1 LGHNA, CDR2 YNFKEQ. CDR3 length: 16 residues. The chain's CDR3 is CASSQVGRQGGSPLHF. CDR3 sequence (DNA): TGTGCCAGCAGCCAAGTTGGTCGGCAGGGAGGCTCACCCCTCCACTTT.

The CDR3 DNA sequence: TGCGCCAGCAGCTTGTTGCCACCCTGGGGAGGGAACACCGGGGAGCTGTTTTTT. This encodes CASSLLPPWGGNTGELFF. The chain is built from TRBV5-1 and TRBJ2-2; D is possibly TRBD2 (6 bases). The CDR3 contains 18 residues. Trimming took off 1 base at V and 1 base at J, with 17 bases between the two ends. The germline V gene has CDR1 SGHRS and CDR2 YFSETQ.

This chain links TRBV28 with TRBJ1-2; the D gene is possibly TRBD1 (6 bases). From germline, CDR1 is MDHEN and CDR2 SYDVKM. The CDR3 sequence is 13 residues long. V dropped 7 bases and J dropped 5 bases, with 14 bases sitting between them. CDR3 nucleotide sequence: TGTGCCAGCAAAGCGGGGGCCCCTTATGGCTACACCTTC. Residues: CASKAGAPYGYTF.

CDR3 nucleotides: TGTGCCAGCAGCCTCGAAGCAGGGTCCGGGGAGCTGTTTTTT. As protein: CASSLEAGSGELFF. The V call is TRBV3-1 (or the pseudogene TRBV3-2), the J call TRBJ2-2; D possibly corresponds to TRBD1 (5 bases). CDR1 and CDR2 (germline): LGHDT, YNNKEL (reference sequence). V was cut by 4 bases and J by 6 bases, with 12 bases left in between. There are 14 residues in the CDR3.

CDR3 loop: CASSLDGYNQPQHF. The CDR3 DNA is TGTGCCAGCTCACTTGACGGCTACAATCAGCCCCAGCATTTT. V and J are TRBV18 and TRBJ1-5, with no clear D. The V gene lost 4 bases and the J gene lost 3 bases, with 10 bases spanning the gap. CDR1 KGHSH and CDR2 LQKENI come from the germline V gene. There are 14 residues in the CDR3.

The V and J genes are TRBV14 and TRBJ2-1; D perhaps matches TRBD2 (5 bases). CDR3 length equals 16 residues. Trimming pared 0 bases from V and 6 bases from J, leaving 15 bases between. From germline, CDR1 is SGHDN and CDR2 FVKESK. The CDR3 spells CASSQDSGLGVNEQFF. The CDR3 nucleotides read TGTGCCAGCAGCCAAGATAGTGGACTGGGCGTCAATGAGCAGTTCTTC.